The 30 T cell receptor beta chains below all came from one sample that was sequenced in a study of blood T cells in healthy people across ages. Through a sample-barcoded 5' primer and a J-beta primer mix, a second PCR was run for roughly 7 to 12 cycles. TCRdb redid the calling of the 5' RACE reads with MiXCR, one entry per CDR3 protein. The sample carries 1.5 million or so distinct CDR3 sequences, 40% to 50% recorded once. Source material: blood. Every receptor here comes from a woman aged 18-29 years in good health.

The rearrangement links TRBV27 to TRBJ1-2; 9 bases line up with TRBD1. The germline V gene has CDR1 MNHEY and CDR2 SMNVEV (reference sequence). The V gene end was trimmed by 4 bases and the J gene end by 8 bases; junction bases not matched to a gene: 8. The CDR3 has 14 residues. The chain's CDR3 is CASSSLGQGAGYTF. The CDR3 coding sequence is TGTGCCAGCAGTTCGTTGGGACAGGGTGCCGGCTACACCTTC.

This clonotype has a handful of counts. The V gene is TRBV6-5, the J gene TRBJ2-3; TRBD1 matches 7 bases. V trimming: 2 bases; J trimming: 0 bases; junction bases outside the gene matches: 2. The CDR3 totals 15 residues. Germline assignment: CDR1 MNHEY and CDR2 SVGAGI. The CDR3 DNA reads TGTGCCAGCAGTTACCAGGGGGACAGCACAGATACGCAGTATTTT. It translates to CASSYQGDSTDTQYF.

The chain employs TRBV12-3 or TRBV12-4 and TRBJ2-3; 10 bases map to TRBD1. Trimming at V came to 6 bases and at J to 2 bases, leaving 5 bases not matched to a gene. The CDR3 runs to 15 residues. In nucleotides, the CDR3 is TGTGCCAGCAGAGGTGGGACAGGGGCCACAGATACGCAGTATTTT. It yields the protein CASRGGTGATDTQYF.

As regards this clonotype: One junction end does not reproduce the germline sequence, and a read error may be involved. This rearrangement joins TRBV12-3 or TRBV12-4 to TRBJ2-3; tentative D call: TRBD2 (6 bases). The CDR3 has 15 amino acids. CDR3 loop: CASSSRLGSTDAQYF. The CDR3 DNA reads as TGTGCCAGCAGTTCTCGACTAGGTAGCACAGATGCGCAGTATTTT.

The J gene is TRBJ1-1, the V gene TRBV12-3 or TRBV12-4; 7 bases align to TRBD1. The trim removed 6 bases at V and 5 bases at J, leaving 9 bases unmatched. The CDR3 is made up of 14 amino acids. CDR3 loop: CASSQQGSSTEAFF. DNA of the CDR3: TGTGCCAGCAGCCAACAGGGGTCGAGTACTGAAGCTTTCTTT.

This clonotype was seen a few times. The gene calls are TRBV11-2 and TRBJ2-1; 10 positions match TRBD2. Germline-derived CDR1 and CDR2 are SGHAT and FQNNGV. V gave up 2 bases and J gave up 8 bases; unmatched junction bases: 9. The CDR3 runs 16 residues. The CDR3 reads CASSLTSSGRVDEQFF. CDR3 coding DNA: TGTGCCAGCAGCTTAACCTCTAGCGGGAGAGTTGATGAGCAGTTCTTC.

This chain connects TRBV3-1 to TRBJ2-1; D may be TRBD2 (6 bases). The germline CDR1 and CDR2 sequences are LGHDT and YNNKEL (reference sequence). The ends were cut back, 4 bases at V and 7 bases at J, with 14 bases in the middle. The CDR3 has 14 amino acids. The CDR3 bases are TGTGCCAGCAGCCCACGCGGGGTCCTAAATGAGCAGTTCTTC. Protein: CASSPRGVLNEQFF.

Of note for this clonotype: The junction differs from germline at one of its ends, possibly a read error. J is TRBJ2-5 and V is TRBV29-1; D possibly corresponds to TRBD2 (6 bases). The germline V gene has CDR1 SQVTM and CDR2 ANQGSEA. This CDR3 is 13 amino acids long. The CDR3 DNA sequence: TGCGGCGTCCTCCCAGCGGGTAGGGAGACCCAGTACTTC. Its protein product is CGVLPAGRETQYF.

This clonotype showed up just a few times. The rearrangement uses TRBV29-1 and TRBJ1-1, with D uncertain. Between the trimmed V and J ends, which lost 5 bases and 0 bases, there was a span of 13 bases. CDR3 length equals 14 residues. Germline V gene lookup returns CDR1 SQVTM and CDR2 ANQGSEA. This CDR3 reads CSVSARAVNTEAFF. The CDR3 DNA reads TGCAGCGTTTCGGCGCGGGCCGTGAACACTGAAGCTTTCTTT.

This clonotype was found once. The V gene is TRBV6-1, the J gene TRBJ2-7; D is unresolved. This CDR3 region has 13 residues. V lost 1 base and J lost 7, with 11 bases in between. From germline, CDR1 is MNHNS and CDR2 SASEGT. CDR3 loop: CASSEGFYREQYF. For the CDR3, the DNA is TGTGCCAGCAGTGAAGGCTTTTATAGAGAGCAGTACTTC.

This clonotype was recorded once. V usage is TRBV7-6 and J usage is TRBJ2-7; 11 nucleotides line up with TRBD1. From germline, CDR1 is SGHVS and CDR2 FNYEAQ. V trimming: 5 bases; J trimming: 1 base; junction bases outside the gene matches: 7. There are 16 residues in the CDR3. CDR3 protein: CASSPRDRGASYEQYF. In nucleotides, the CDR3 is TGTGCCAGCAGCCCGAGGGACAGGGGGGCATCCTACGAGCAGTACTTC.

The V call is TRBV4-2, the J call TRBJ2-7; D is ambiguous. Judging by the DNA end, TRBJ2-5 fits better; the J call may be wrong. The CDR3 extends over 13 amino acids. Germline CDR1 is LGHNA and CDR2 is YNFKEQ. CDR3 amino acids: CASSQDRKGTQYF. The CDR3 DNA reads as TGTGCCAGCAGCCAAGACAGAAAGGGGACCCAGTACTTC.

This clonotype has just a few counts. The V gene is TRBV3-1, the J gene TRBJ2-3, with 9 bases identical to TRBD2. Looked up from germline, CDR1 is LGHDT and CDR2 is YNNKEL (reference sequence). The CDR3 consists of 14 residues. Trimming at V came to 4 bases and at J to 6 bases, leaving 5 bases not matched to a gene. CDR3 region: CASSRLAGSDTQYF. CDR3 DNA: TGTGCCAGCAGCCGCCTAGCGGGATCCGATACGCAGTATTTT.

This clonotype was observed once. The junction does not match germline at one end; this may be a read error. The chain uses TRBV20-1 and TRBJ1-2; 9 bases agree with TRBD1. This CDR3 spans 14 amino acids. The V gene's germline CDR1 is DFQATT and CDR2 SNEGSKA (reference sequence). The DNA of the CDR3 is TGCAGTGCTGGAGATGGGACAGGGAACTATGGCTACACCTTC. Encoded protein: CSAGDGTGNYGYTF.

For the CDR3, the DNA is TGCGCCAGCAGCTTCGGAGAGTACCAAGAGACCCAGTACTTC. Protein product: CASSFGEYQETQYF. This chain joins TRBV5-1 and TRBJ2-5; no clear D. The germline V gene has CDR1 SGHRS and CDR2 YFSETQ. Trimming took off 2 bases at V and 0 bases at J, with 8 bases between the two ends. The CDR3 is 14 amino acids. Combining the CDR3 with reference TRBV5-1 and TRBJ2-5 gives the whole variable domain KAGVTQTPRYLIKTRGQQVTLSCSPISGHRSVSWYQQTPGQGLQFLFEYFSETQRNKGNFPGRFSGRQFSNSRSEMNVSTLELGDSALYLCASSFGEYQETQYFGPGTRLLVL.

The chain couples TRBV3-1 to TRBJ2-3; no reliable D call. Looked up from germline, CDR1 is LGHDT and CDR2 is YNNKEL (reference sequence). This CDR3 comprises 15 residues. Trimming stripped 0 bases from V and 1 base from J, with 8 bases between. The chain's CDR3 is CASSQDHEGTDTQYF. CDR3 sequence (DNA): TGTGCCAGCAGCCAAGATCATGAGGGCACAGATACGCAGTATTTT.

There are a few counts of this clonotype. The chain links TRBV6-6 to TRBJ2-1; 9 bases map to TRBD2. Germline CDR1 and CDR2: MNHNY and SVGAGI (reference sequence). The CDR3 totals 15 residues. V shed 3 bases, J shed 6 bases, and the junction held 6 bases outside the gene matches. For the CDR3, the DNA is TGTGCCAGCAGTTATATAGCGGGAGCGGGCAATGAGCAGTTCTTC. This translates into CASSYIAGAGNEQFF.

This chain uses TRBV20-1 with TRBJ2-1, with TRBD2 identical over 13 bases. The V gene end was trimmed by 0 bases and the J gene end by 4 bases; junction bases not matched to a gene: 9. Per the germline V gene, CDR1 is DFQATT and CDR2 is SNEGSKA (reference sequence). The CDR3 runs 18 residues. Here the CDR3 DNA reads TGCAGTGCTAGAGATCGGCTTCAGACTAGCGGGGGGTACAATGAGCAGTTCTTC. It yields the protein CSARDRLQTSGGYNEQFF.

This chain connects TRBV20-1 to TRBJ2-7; no definite D call. CDR1 is DFQATT, CDR2 SNEGSKA, per germline (reference sequence). Trimming cost V 1 base and J 1 base, with 11 bases left between them. CDR3 size: 14 residues. The CDR3 loop is CSARALRNSYEQYF. The CDR3 nucleotides read TGCAGTGCTAGAGCCTTGCGGAATTCCTACGAGCAGTACTTC.

On this clonotype: A read error may produce the germline difference seen at one junction end. The chain carries TRBV4-1 and TRBJ2-3, with TRBD2 matching over 14 bases. This CDR3 has 19 amino acids. Germline V lookup: CDR1 MGHRA, CDR2 YSYEKL. This CDR3 is CASSQAPLGLAGEGDAQYF. CDR3 sequence (DNA): TGCGCCAGCAGCCAAGCACCCCTGGGACTAGCGGGAGAGGGAGATGCGCAGTATTTT.

This clonotype appeared a few times. This chain connects TRBV6-2 or TRBV6-3 to TRBJ2-1; no definite D call. The CDR3 sequence is 15 residues long. The germline V gene has CDR1 MNHEY and CDR2 SVGEGT. V lost 2 bases and J 3 bases, leaving 11 bases between the germline ends. In DNA form, the CDR3 reads TGTGCCAGCAGTTACCAATCGGCTGTCTACAATGAGCAGTTCTTC. Protein sequence: CASSYQSAVYNEQFF.

V and J are TRBV29-1 and TRBJ2-5; the match to TRBD2 covers 11 bases. Germline values: CDR1 SQVTM, CDR2 ANQGSEA. V was clipped by 7 bases and J by 7 bases; unmatched bases: 11. This CDR3 is 14 amino acids long. The DNA of the CDR3 is TGCAGCGCCGGGACTAGCGGTATGGATGGGACCCAGTACTTC. Protein product: CSAGTSGMDGTQYF. Drawing the rest from reference TRBV29-1 and TRBJ2-5, the complete variable domain is SAVISQKPSRDICQRGTSLTIQCQVDSQVTMMFWYRQQPGQSLTLIATANQGSEATYESGFVIDKFPISRPNLTFSTLTVSNMSPEDSSIYLCSAGTSGMDGTQYFGPGTRLLVL.

V is TRBV2 and J is TRBJ1-1; D remains unclear. The CDR3 loop spans 12 amino acids. Germline assignment: CDR1 SNHLY and CDR2 FYNNEI. V lost 10 bases to trimming and J lost 1 base, with 10 bases between them. The CDR3 sequence: CAITVGNTEAFF. Written as DNA, the CDR3 is TGTGCCATCACTGTAGGGAACACTGAAGCTTTCTTT.

This clonotype was counted only a few times. The gene calls are TRBV4-1 and TRBJ1-5; 7 nucleotides align to TRBD1. Germline V gene lookup returns CDR1 MGHRA and CDR2 YSYEKL. V shed 3 bases, J shed 1 base, and the junction held 3 bases outside the gene matches. The CDR3 covers 15 residues. CDR3 protein: CASSHTGASNQPQHF. CDR3 DNA: TGCGCCAGCAGCCACACAGGGGCGAGCAATCAGCCCCAGCATTTT.

The rearrangement joins TRBV15 to TRBJ2-1; 7 nucleotides line up with TRBD2. This CDR3 has 15 amino acids. J gave up 7 bases and V 5 bases, and 11 bases lay outside the gene matches. Germline V gene lookup returns CDR1 LNHNV and CDR2 YYDKDF (reference sequence). This CDR3 is CATSPLLSGENEQFF. DNA for the CDR3: TGTGCCACCAGCCCCCTGCTAAGCGGGGAGAATGAGCAGTTCTTC.

This clonotype has more than one count but fewer than ten. The CDR3 nucleotides are TGCAGTGCTAGACAGGCCTTCGAAGCTTTCTTT. It specifies CSARQAFEAFF. The genes are TRBV20-1 and TRBJ1-1, with D hard to call. This CDR3 is built from 11 residues. Between the trimmed V and J ends, which lost 2 bases and 8 bases, there was a span of 9 bases. CDR1 DFQATT and CDR2 SNEGSKA come from the germline V gene (reference sequence).

To note about this clonotype: A junction end diverges from the germline sequence, so it may reflect a read error. V usage is TRBV12-5 and J usage is TRBJ1-2; 7 positions match TRBD1. Per germline, CDR1 LGHNT and CDR2 FRNRAP. The CDR3 spans 13 residues. CDR3 loop: CASGLGQGYGSTF. CDR3 DNA: TGTGCTAGTGGTTTGGGACAGGGCTATGGCTCCACCTTC.

This chain's CDR3 is CASSSMTVSSYNEQFF. As DNA, the CDR3 is TGTGCCAGCAGCTCCATGACAGTGAGCTCCTACAATGAGCAGTTCTTC. This chain links TRBV7-9 with TRBJ2-1, with a tentative D call TRBD1 (5 bases). The CDR3 is 16 amino acids. The germline CDR1 and CDR2 sequences are SEHNR and FQNEAQ (reference sequence). V lost 4 bases, J lost 0 bases, and 13 bases lay in between.

This clonotype has a handful of counts. V is TRBV29-1 and J is TRBJ2-1; TRBD2 is a possible D gene (6 bases). V was clipped by 6 bases and J by 7 bases, with 28 bases between them. CDR1 and CDR2 from the germline V gene are SQVTM and ANQGSEA. CDR3 length: 17 amino acids. The CDR3 DNA sequence: TGCAGCGTACACCGGGCCCCCTCGGGGCTAGCGATAAATGAGCAGTTCTTC. Its protein product is CSVHRAPSGLAINEQFF.

The rearrangement uses TRBV6-1 and TRBJ1-1, with D uncertain. The germline V and J ends were trimmed by 8 bases and 0 bases, with 13 bases remaining between them. CDR1 MNHNS and CDR2 SASEGT come from the germline V gene. This CDR3 spans 14 amino acids. The CDR3 here is CASGWGFMNTEAFF. The CDR3, as DNA: TGTGCCAGCGGTTGGGGTTTCATGAACACTGAAGCTTTCTTT.